Below are 11 T cell receptor beta chains sequenced from a single sample in a study of T cell responses to AZD1222 COVID-19 vaccine. Using immunoSEQ multiplex PCR, the repertoire was profiled, and TCRdb retains in-frame clones only, with some absent. The data hold under 200,000 clones, with over 85% observed a single time. Material: peripheral blood, obtained on day 0 of AZD1222 vaccination. The receptor source for this set is an adult in good health.

This clone was seen once. This chain uses TRBV5-5 with TRBJ1-3; TRBD1 matches at 8 bases. The CDR3 runs to 15 residues. CDR1 is SGHKS and CDR2 is YYEKEE in the germline V gene (reference sequence). The V gene end was trimmed by 0 bases and the J gene end by 4 bases; junction bases not matched to a gene: 3. CDR3 coding DNA: TGTGCCAGCAGCTTGGGCAGGGGGCCAGGAAACACCATATATTTT. Its protein product is CASSLGRGPGNTIYF.

The genes are TRBV19 and TRBJ1-4, with D possibly TRBD1 on 6 matching bases. Germline V gene data show CDR1 as LNHDA and CDR2 as SQIVND (reference sequence). This CDR3 is 14 amino acids long. V gave up 6 bases and J gave up 8 bases, with 16 bases separating them. The CDR3 protein is CASSGTFGIEKLFF. The CDR3 DNA sequence: TGTGCCAGTAGCGGGACATTTGGTATAGAAAAACTGTTTTTT.

The chain uses TRBV9 and TRBJ2-1, with D maybe TRBD1 (7 bases). Germline CDR1 is SGDLS and CDR2 is YYNGEE. V was trimmed by 4 bases and J by 9 bases, leaving 20 bases between them. This CDR3 has 15 residues. The CDR3 coding sequence is TGTGCCAGCAGCCACACTACAGGGGAGGTCGGTGAGCAGTTCTTC. It is translated as CASSHTTGEVGEQFF.

CDR3 loop: CAIGEVTGRVGELFF. CDR3 DNA sequence: TGTGCCATCGGGGAGGTGACAGGTCGTGTCGGGGAGCTGTTTTTT. The V gene is TRBV10-3, the J gene TRBJ2-2; D may be TRBD1 or TRBD2 (6 bases each). Looked up from germline, CDR1 is ENHRY and CDR2 is SYGVKD. V gave up 8 bases and J gave up 7 bases, with 20 bases separating them. The CDR3 consists of 15 residues.

The chain has TRBV30 and TRBJ1-5; TRBD1 agrees at 10 bases. This CDR3 has 16 amino acids. From germline, CDR1 is GTSNPN and CDR2 SVGIG (reference sequence). The J segment lost 4 bases and the V segment lost 4 bases, leaving 10 bases of the junction unmatched. The CDR3 loop reads CAWNPSTGQGNQPQHF. The CDR3 DNA reads TGTGCCTGGAATCCTTCGACGGGACAGGGGAATCAGCCCCAGCATTTT.

This chain links TRBV5-6 with TRBJ1-4; no definite D call. From germline, CDR1 is SGHDT and CDR2 YYEEEE. Trimming stripped 2 bases from V and 10 bases from J, with 12 bases between. The CDR3 contains 13 residues. The CDR3 loop reads CASSLISFGKLFF. In DNA form, the CDR3 reads TGTGCCAGCAGCTTAATAAGTTTTGGAAAACTGTTTTTT.

The chain employs TRBV29-1 and TRBJ2-7, with a possible D match to TRBD1 (6 bases). The CDR3 consists of 15 residues. Trimming took off 4 bases at V and 1 base at J, with 17 bases between the two ends. Germline lookup yields CDR1 SQVTM and CDR2 ANQGSEA. CDR3 DNA: TGCAGCGTTGGAGGTCCAGGACAGCGATCCTACGAGCAGTACTTC. It specifies CSVGGPGQRSYEQYF.

The genes are TRBV4-1 and TRBJ2-7; 7 nucleotides agree with TRBD2. Trimming took 1 base from V and 6 from J; bases not matched to a gene: 9. There are 15 residues in the CDR3. The V gene's germline CDR1 is MGHRA and CDR2 YSYEKL. The CDR3 coding sequence is TGCGCCAGCAGCCAAGGTCTAGCGGCCGTCGGCGAGCAGTACTTC. Protein product: CASSQGLAAVGEQYF.

The chain has TRBV7-6 and TRBJ1-4, with no clear D. The length of the CDR3 is 16 residues. Between the trimmed V and J ends, which lost 6 bases and 3 bases, there was a span of 17 bases. Germline V CDR1 and CDR2: SGHVS, FNYEAQ. As DNA, the CDR3 is TGTGCCAGCAGTTCCTTCCCCCGCGGGGCTAATGAAAAACTGTTTTTT. Amino acids: CASSSFPRGANEKLFF.

The CDR3 region is CASSLATGLEESEQFF. The CDR3 DNA sequence: TGTGCCAGCAGCTTAGCCACAGGGTTGGAGGAGAGTGAGCAGTTCTTC. This chain joins TRBV11-3 and TRBJ2-1; a possible D gene is TRBD1 (6 bases). The CDR3 loop spans 16 amino acids. The V gene's germline CDR1 is SGHNT and CDR2 YENEEA. V was trimmed by 1 base and J by 9 bases, leaving 19 bases between them. The full variable domain, completed using reference TRBV11-3 and TRBJ2-1, is EAGVVQSPRYKIIEKKQPVAFWCNPISGHNTLYWYLQNLGQGPELLIRYENEEAVDDSQLPKDRFSAERLKGVDSTLKIQPAELGDSAVYLCASSLATGLEESEQFFGPGTRLTVL.

This clone has only a few counts. This sequence joins TRBV11-2 and TRBJ2-1; 11 bases map to TRBD2. Trimming cost V 3 bases and J 8 bases; bases outside gene matches: 6. From germline, CDR1 is SGHAT and CDR2 FQNNGV. The CDR3 extends over 15 amino acids. The CDR3 sequence: CASSFSGGAVDEQFF. The CDR3 bases are TGTGCCAGCAGCTTTAGCGGGGGGGCCGTAGATGAGCAGTTCTTC.